These 9 T cell receptor beta chains share one sample of origin, sequenced in a study of T cell repertoires in ileal Crohn's disease (dated by TCRdb to the late 2010s). Libraries were constructed by the immunoSEQ multiplex PCR assay. Entries here come from immuneACCESS through TCRdb and include only in-frame sequences with V and J called. Some clones fail to appear in such tables; in the studies checked, an unresolved V gene covers under half of the shortfall, and the cause of the remainder is unknown. The sample has some 11,000 clones on record, around 77% of them singletons. The ten largest make up 7.5% to 9% of the sample. In the paper's terms, the time point label means: neoterminal ileum biopsy at postoperative endoscopy, about 6 months after surgery. The sequencing input was ileal tissue. Every receptor here comes from an adult with Crohn's disease.

The genes are TRBV15 and TRBJ2-7; tentatively, D is TRBD1 (5 bases). Trimming pared 2 bases from V and 4 bases from J, leaving 21 bases between. The CDR3 extends over 17 amino acids. Germline CDR1 is LNHNV and CDR2 is YYDKDF (reference sequence). The CDR3 reads CATSRSTDDSSRYEQYF. CDR3 nucleotide sequence: TGTGCCACCAGCAGATCTACTGACGACAGTTCCCGGTACGAGCAGTACTTC.

In regard to this clone: This CDR3 is also generated by other DNA sequences in the sample. The V and J genes are TRBV5-1 and TRBJ2-3, with D possibly TRBD2 on 6 matching bases. CDR1 is SGHRS and CDR2 is YFSETQ in the germline V gene. CDR3 length equals 15 residues. The germline V and J ends were trimmed by 0 bases and 1 base, with 9 bases remaining between them. The CDR3 coding sequence is TGCGCCAGCAGCTTGGGTCCGGGAGGCACAGATACGCAGTATTTT. It codes for CASSLGPGGTDTQYF.

The gene calls are TRBV5-1 and TRBJ1-2, with D unclear. The CDR3 has 12 amino acids. In germline, CDR1 is SGHRS, CDR2 YFSETQ. V was clipped by 3 bases and J by 6 bases, with 9 bases between them. CDR3 region: CASSSSTDGYTF. The CDR3 region has the DNA TGCGCCAGCAGCTCTTCAACGGATGGCTACACCTTC.

This clone appeared once. The chain has TRBV9 and TRBJ2-1; 7 nucleotides match TRBD2. V lost 4 bases to trimming and J lost 5 bases; unmatched junction nucleotides: 3. CDR3 length equals 13 residues. CDR1 and CDR2 (germline): SGDLS, YYNGEE. The CDR3 nucleotides read TGTGCCAGCAGCAGACTAGCTAACAATGAGCAGTTCTTC. Translation gives CASSRLANNEQFF.

The chain has TRBV19 and TRBJ2-1; no definite D call. The CDR3 covers 15 residues. Germline assignment: CDR1 LNHDA and CDR2 SQIVND (reference sequence). V was shortened by 6 bases and J by 2 bases, with 14 bases between the two germline ends. CDR3 loop: CASRKTTTPYNEQFF. The DNA for the CDR3 is TGTGCCAGTAGAAAAACTACGACTCCCTACAATGAGCAGTTCTTC.

This clone was seen a few times. The CDR3 coding sequence is TGTGCCAGCAGCGCCCGACGGGGACTAGCGGCAAACACCGGGGAGCTGTTTTTT. Encoded protein: CASSARRGLAANTGELFF. This chain connects TRBV9 to TRBJ2-2; TRBD2 matches 11 bases. This CDR3 spans 18 amino acids. The V gene's germline CDR1 is SGDLS and CDR2 YYNGEE. The V gene end was trimmed by 3 bases and the J gene end by 2 bases; junction bases not matched to a gene: 9.

This chain joins TRBV4-3 and TRBJ1-2; D perhaps matches TRBD1 (5 bases). V was cut by 6 bases and J by 1 base, with 15 bases left in between. Germline loops: CDR1 LGHNA, CDR2 YSLEER. This CDR3 has 15 residues. As DNA, the CDR3 is TGCGCCAGCAGTCGAGACAGAAGTCTTAACTATGGCTACACCTTC. Residues: CASSRDRSLNYGYTF.

The rearrangement uses TRBV10-2 and TRBJ2-1; 9 nucleotides match TRBD2. J lost 3 bases, V lost 6 bases, and 6 bases had no gene match. This CDR3 is 15 amino acids long. Germline CDR1 reads WSHSY; CDR2 reads SAAADI. The CDR3 coding sequence is TGCGCCAGCAGGATAGCGGGAGACCTCTACAATGAGCAGTTCTTC. Its translation is CASRIAGDLYNEQFF.

The chain uses TRBV5-5 and TRBJ2-7; maybe TRBD2 (6 bases). With 4 bases removed from V and 3 bases from J, the gap between germline ends came to 11 bases. The CDR3 is made up of 13 amino acids. The germline V gene encodes CDR1 SGHKS and CDR2 YYEKEE (reference sequence). The CDR3 bases are TGTGCCAGCAGCCCGACTAGTTTCTACGAGCAGTACTTC. It encodes CASSPTSFYEQYF.